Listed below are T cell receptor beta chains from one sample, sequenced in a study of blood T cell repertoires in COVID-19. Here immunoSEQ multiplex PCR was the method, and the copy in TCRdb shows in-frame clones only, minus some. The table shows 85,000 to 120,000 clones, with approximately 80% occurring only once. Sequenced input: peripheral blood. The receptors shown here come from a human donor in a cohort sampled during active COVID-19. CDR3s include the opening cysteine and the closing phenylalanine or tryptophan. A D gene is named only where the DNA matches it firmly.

TGTGCCAGCTCCTCATCATCGGACAGAAGCTATGGCTACACCTTC CASSSSSDRSYGYTF TRBV18 - 15 TRBJ1-2
TGTGCCAGCAGTGCTGGGGGGACAGGAAATGAAAAACTGTTTTTT CASSAGGTGNEKLFF TRBV2 TRBD1 15 TRBJ1-4
TGCGCCAGCAGCGCGGGACAGGACCTACCCCGCGAGCAGTACTTC CASSAGQDLPREQYF TRBV5-1 TRBD1 15 TRBJ2-7
TGCGCCAGCAGCTTTAAGCCCCTAGGGACAGAGAACACCGGGGAGCTGTTTTTT CASSFKPLGTENTGELFF TRBV5-1 TRBD1 18 TRBJ2-2
TGTGCCAGCAGCCAATTTAGCGGGGAACTCTACGAGCAGTACTTC CASSQFSGELYEQYF TRBV3-1/TRBV3-2 TRBD2 15 TRBJ2-7
TGTGCCAGCGGGTTGGGACAGACCAATTCACCCCTCCACTTT CASGLGQTNSPLHF TRBV2 TRBD1 14 TRBJ1-6
TGTGCCAGTAGTTGGGGGAGGTCATCTGGAAACACCATATATTTT CASSWGRSSGNTIYF TRBV19 - 15 TRBJ1-3
TGCGCCAGCAGCCCGGGACTAGCGGGGGGGCAGGTGAGAAATGAGCAGTTCTTC CASSPGLAGGQVRNEQFF TRBV4-1 TRBD2 18 TRBJ2-1
TGCGCCAGCAGCTTGGGGGCAGCCTCTGGAAACACCATATATTTT CASSLGAASGNTIYF TRBV5-1 - 15 TRBJ1-3
TGTGCCAGCAGCTTAAAACTAGCGGGGGAGTCTGGGACAGATACGCAGTATTTT CASSLKLAGESGTDTQYF TRBV7-2 TRBD2 18 TRBJ2-3